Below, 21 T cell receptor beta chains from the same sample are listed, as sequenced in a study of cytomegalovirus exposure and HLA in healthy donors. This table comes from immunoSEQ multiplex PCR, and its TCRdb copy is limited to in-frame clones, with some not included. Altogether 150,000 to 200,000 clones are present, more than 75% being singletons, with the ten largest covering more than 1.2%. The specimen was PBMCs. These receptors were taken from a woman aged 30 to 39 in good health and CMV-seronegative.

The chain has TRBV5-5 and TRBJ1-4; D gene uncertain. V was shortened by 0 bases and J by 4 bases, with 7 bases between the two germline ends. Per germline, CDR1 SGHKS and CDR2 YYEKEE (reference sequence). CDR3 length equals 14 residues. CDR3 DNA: TGTGCCAGCAGCTTGGTGCTGAGTAATGAAAAACTGTTTTTT. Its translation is CASSLVLSNEKLFF.

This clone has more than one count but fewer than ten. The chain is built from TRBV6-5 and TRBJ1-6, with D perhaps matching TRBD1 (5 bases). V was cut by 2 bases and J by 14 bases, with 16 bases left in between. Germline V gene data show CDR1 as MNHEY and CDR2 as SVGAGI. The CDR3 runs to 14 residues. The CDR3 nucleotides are TGTGCCAGCAGTTACCTCAAGGGTCGGGGGTCCCTCCACTTT. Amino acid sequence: CASSYLKGRGSLHF.

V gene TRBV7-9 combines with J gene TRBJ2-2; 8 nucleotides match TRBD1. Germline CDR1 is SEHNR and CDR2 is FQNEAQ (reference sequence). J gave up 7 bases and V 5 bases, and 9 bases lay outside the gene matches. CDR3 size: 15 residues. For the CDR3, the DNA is TGTGCCAGCAGCCAAGAAGACAGGGGCGTCGGGGAGCTGTTTTTT. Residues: CASSQEDRGVGELFF. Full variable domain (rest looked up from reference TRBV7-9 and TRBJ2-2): DTGVSQNPRHKITKRGQNVTFRCDPISEHNRLYWYRQTLGQGPEFLTYFQNEAQLEKSRLLSDRFSAERPKGSFSTLEIQRTEQGDSAMYLCASSQEDRGVGELFFGEGSRLTVL.

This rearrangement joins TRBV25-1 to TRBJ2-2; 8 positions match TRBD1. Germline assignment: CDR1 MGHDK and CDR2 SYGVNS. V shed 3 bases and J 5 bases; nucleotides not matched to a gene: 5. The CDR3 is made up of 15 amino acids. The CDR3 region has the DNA TGTGCCAGCAGTGAGAGGACAGGGCGGACCGGGGAGCTGTTTTTT. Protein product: CASSERTGRTGELFF. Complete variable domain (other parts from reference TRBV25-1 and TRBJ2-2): EADIYQTPRYLVIGTGKKITLECSQTMGHDKMYWYQQDPGMELHLIHYSYGVNSTEKGDLSSESTVSRIRTEHFPLTLESARPSHTSQYLCASSERTGRTGELFFGEGSRLTVL.

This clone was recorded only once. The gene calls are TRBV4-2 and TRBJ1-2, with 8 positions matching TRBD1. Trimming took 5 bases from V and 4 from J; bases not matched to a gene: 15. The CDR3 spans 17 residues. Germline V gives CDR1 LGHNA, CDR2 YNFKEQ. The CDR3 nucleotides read TGTGCCAGCAGCGCAATCGGGGCCGACAGGGGAGGCTATGGCTACACCTTC. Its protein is CASSAIGADRGGYGYTF.

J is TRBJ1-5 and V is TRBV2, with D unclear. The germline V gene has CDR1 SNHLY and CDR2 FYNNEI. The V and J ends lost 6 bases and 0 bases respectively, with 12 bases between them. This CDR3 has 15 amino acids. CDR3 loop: CASRINDYSNQPQHF. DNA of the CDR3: TGTGCCAGCAGGATTAACGACTATAGCAATCAGCCCCAGCATTTT.

The CDR3 region is CSVVGQTRQGGYTF. For the CDR3, the DNA is TGCAGCGTTGTAGGTCAGACACGTCAGGGTGGCTACACCTTC. The chain uses TRBV29-1 and TRBJ1-2; TRBD1 might be the D (5 bases). This CDR3 spans 14 amino acids. The V end lost 4 bases, the J end lost 7 bases, and 19 bases lay between the germline ends. Germline CDR1 and CDR2: SQVTM and ANQGSEA.

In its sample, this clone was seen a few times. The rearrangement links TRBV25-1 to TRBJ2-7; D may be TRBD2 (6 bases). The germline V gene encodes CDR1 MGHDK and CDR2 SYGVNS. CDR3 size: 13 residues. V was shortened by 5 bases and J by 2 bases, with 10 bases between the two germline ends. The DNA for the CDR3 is TGTGCCAGCAGTCCGGGGGTAGCCTACGAGCAGTACTTC. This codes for CASSPGVAYEQYF.

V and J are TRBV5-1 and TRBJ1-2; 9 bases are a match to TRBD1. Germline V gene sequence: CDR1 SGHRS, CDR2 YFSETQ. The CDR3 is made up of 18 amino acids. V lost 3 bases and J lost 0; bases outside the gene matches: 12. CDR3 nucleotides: TGCGCCAGCAGCTCACCAAATACAGGGGGCTACTCTAACTATGGCTACACCTTC. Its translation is CASSSPNTGGYSNYGYTF. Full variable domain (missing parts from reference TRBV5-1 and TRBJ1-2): KAGVTQTPRYLIKTRGQQVTLSCSPISGHRSVSWYQQTPGQGLQFLFEYFSETQRNKGNFPGRFSGRQFSNSRSEMNVSTLELGDSALYLCASSSPNTGGYSNYGYTFGSGTRLTVV.

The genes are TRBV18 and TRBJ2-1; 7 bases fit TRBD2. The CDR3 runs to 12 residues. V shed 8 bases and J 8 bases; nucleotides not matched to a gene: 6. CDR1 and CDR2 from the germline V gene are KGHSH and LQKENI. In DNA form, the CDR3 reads TGTGCCAGCGCGCAGGGAGGGGATGAGCAGTTCTTC. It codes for CASAQGGDEQFF.

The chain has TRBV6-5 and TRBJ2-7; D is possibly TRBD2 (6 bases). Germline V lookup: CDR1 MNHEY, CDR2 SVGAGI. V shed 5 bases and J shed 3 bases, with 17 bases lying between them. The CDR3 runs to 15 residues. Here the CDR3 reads CASSKNVDGSYEQYF. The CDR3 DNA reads TGTGCCAGCAGTAAAAACGTGGACGGGAGCTACGAGCAGTACTTC.

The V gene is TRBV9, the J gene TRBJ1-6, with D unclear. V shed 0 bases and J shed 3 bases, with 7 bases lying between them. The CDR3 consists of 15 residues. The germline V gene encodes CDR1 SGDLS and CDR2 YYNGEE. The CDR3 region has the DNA TGTGCCAGCAGCGTAGGGGCCCTCTATAATTCACCCCTCCACTTT. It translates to CASSVGALYNSPLHF. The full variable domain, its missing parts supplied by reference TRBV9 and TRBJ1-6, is DSGVTQTPKHLITATGQRVTLRCSPRSGDLSVYWYQQSLDQGLQFLIQYYNGEERAKGNILERFSAQQFPDLHSELNLSSLELGDSALYFCASSVGALYNSPLHFGNGTRLTVT.

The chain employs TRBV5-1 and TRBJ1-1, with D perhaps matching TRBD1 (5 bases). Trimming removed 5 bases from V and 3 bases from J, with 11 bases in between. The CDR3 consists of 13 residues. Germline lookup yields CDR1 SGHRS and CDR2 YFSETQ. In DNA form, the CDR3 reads TGCGCCAGCAGGCGGGGGTTGGACACTGAAGCTTTCTTT. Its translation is CASRRGLDTEAFF.

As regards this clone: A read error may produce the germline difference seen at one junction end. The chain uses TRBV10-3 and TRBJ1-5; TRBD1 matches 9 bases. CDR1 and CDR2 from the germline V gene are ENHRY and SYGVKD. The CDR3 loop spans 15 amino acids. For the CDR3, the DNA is TGTGCGATCAGTGAGGTACAGGGGGCAGATCAGCCCCAGCATTTT. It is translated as CAISEVQGADQPQHF.

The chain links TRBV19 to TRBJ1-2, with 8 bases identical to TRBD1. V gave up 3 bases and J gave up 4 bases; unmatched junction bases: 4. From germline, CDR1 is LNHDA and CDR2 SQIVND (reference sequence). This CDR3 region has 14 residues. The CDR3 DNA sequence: TGTGCCAGTAGTATCGGACAGGGAGTCTATGGCTACACCTTC. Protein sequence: CASSIGQGVYGYTF.

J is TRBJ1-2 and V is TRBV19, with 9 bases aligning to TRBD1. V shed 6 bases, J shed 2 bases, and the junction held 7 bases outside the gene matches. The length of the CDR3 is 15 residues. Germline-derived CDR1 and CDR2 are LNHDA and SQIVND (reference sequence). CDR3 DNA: TGTGCCAGTAGGAGACAGGGGGAGAAGAACTATGGCTACACCTTC. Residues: CASRRQGEKNYGYTF.

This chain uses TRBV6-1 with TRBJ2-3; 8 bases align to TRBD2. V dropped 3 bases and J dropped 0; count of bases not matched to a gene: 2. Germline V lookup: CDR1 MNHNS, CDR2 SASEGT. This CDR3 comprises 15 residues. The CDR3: CASSEIAGSTDTQYF. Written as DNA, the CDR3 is TGTGCCAGCAGTGAGATAGCGGGGAGCACAGATACGCAGTATTTT.

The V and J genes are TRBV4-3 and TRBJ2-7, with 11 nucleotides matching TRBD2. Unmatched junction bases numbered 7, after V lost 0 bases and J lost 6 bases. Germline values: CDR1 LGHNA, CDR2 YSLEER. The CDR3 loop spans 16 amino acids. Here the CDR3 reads CASSQEIAGGTGEQYF. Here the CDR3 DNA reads TGCGCCAGCAGCCAAGAAATAGCGGGGGGGACGGGCGAGCAGTACTTC.

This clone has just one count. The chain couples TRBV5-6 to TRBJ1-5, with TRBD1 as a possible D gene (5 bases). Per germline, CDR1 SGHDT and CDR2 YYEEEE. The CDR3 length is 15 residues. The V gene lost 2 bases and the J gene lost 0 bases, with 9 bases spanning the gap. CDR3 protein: CASSFKGYSNQPQHF. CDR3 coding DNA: TGTGCCAGCAGCTTTAAGGGGTATAGCAATCAGCCCCAGCATTTT.

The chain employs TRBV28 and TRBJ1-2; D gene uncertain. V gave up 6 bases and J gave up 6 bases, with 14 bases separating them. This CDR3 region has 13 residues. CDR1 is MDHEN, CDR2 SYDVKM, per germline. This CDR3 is CASRTTYPDGYTF. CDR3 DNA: TGTGCCAGCAGGACTACTTACCCCGATGGCTACACCTTC.

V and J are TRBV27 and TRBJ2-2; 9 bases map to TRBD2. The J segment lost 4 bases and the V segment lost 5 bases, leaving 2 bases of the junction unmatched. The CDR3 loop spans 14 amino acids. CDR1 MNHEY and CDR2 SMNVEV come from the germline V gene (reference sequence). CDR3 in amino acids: CASSILAGTGELFF. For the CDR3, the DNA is TGTGCCAGCAGTATACTAGCGGGCACCGGGGAGCTGTTTTTT.